This section outlines one T cell receptor (beta chain) sequence together with its context. Libraries were prepared by immunoSEQ multiplex PCR; TCRdb keeps only in-frame clonotypes and omits some of them. The table shows roughly 45,000 clones, with about nine tenths occurring only once. This entry belongs to a study of OX40 agonist ivuxolimab in advanced cancers. Study-wide context: Patients were dosed intravenously with ivuxolimab at 0.01 to 10 mg/kg every 2 weeks. The dose-escalation group included hepatocellular carcinoma, melanoma, renal cell carcinoma and head and neck cancer.

This CDR3 comprises 18 residues. The V gene's germline CDR1 is LGHNA and CDR2 YNFKEQ. V was pared by 0 bases and J by 1 base, with 16 bases between. The receptor was isolated from an adult with an advanced solid tumor such as melanoma, head and neck, liver or kidney cancer. Specimen: CD4+ or CD8+ T cells sorted from blood, collected in a trial of the OX40 agonist ivuxolimab. The J gene is TRBJ1-5, the V gene TRBV4-2, with D possibly matching TRBD1 (6 bases). The CDR3 DNA follows: TGTGCCAGCAGCCAAGAAATCTGGGGGGGCCTCAGCAATCAGCCCCAGCATTTT. Its protein product is CASSQEIWGGLSNQPQHF.